The 9 T cell receptor beta chains below were found in one sample sequenced in a study of blood T cell repertoires in COVID-19 (dated by TCRdb to 2019 to 2021). Libraries were constructed by the immunoSEQ multiplex PCR assay. Not all clones reach the TCRdb copy of this immuneACCESS table, which keeps in-frame sequences only. Checked studies attribute under half of the gap to unresolved V genes and leave the rest unexplained. Present in this sample are around 99,000 clones, approximately 88% of which were seen just once. The top ten clonotypes cover roughly 4.6% of the sample. Sequencing input: peripheral blood. The origin of the receptors is a man aged 35 to 55 with active or convalescent COVID-19.

The gene calls are TRBV30 and TRBJ2-2; D not certain. The germline V gene has CDR1 GTSNPN and CDR2 SVGIG (reference sequence). Trimming stripped 4 bases from V and 6 bases from J, with 15 bases between. The CDR3 extends over 14 amino acids. The CDR3 spells CAWNARTFAGELFF. DNA for the CDR3: TGTGCCTGGAATGCTAGAACTTTCGCCGGGGAGCTGTTTTTT.

V is TRBV2 and J is TRBJ2-4, with TRBD2 as a possible D gene (6 bases). The germline gives CDR1 SNHLY, CDR2 FYNNEI. Trimming stripped 7 bases from V and 10 bases from J, with 23 bases between. CDR3 size: 15 residues. CDR3 amino acids: CASTLGGPNVLIQYF. Written as DNA, the CDR3 is TGTGCCAGCACCCTCGGAGGGCCGAATGTACTTATTCAGTACTTC.

V gene TRBV28 combines with J gene TRBJ2-7; no firm D call. Trimming stripped 3 bases from V and 6 bases from J, with 9 bases between. Germline V gene data show CDR1 as MDHEN and CDR2 as SYDVKM. This CDR3 region has 12 residues. The chain's CDR3 is CASSFTVGEQYF. The CDR3 DNA sequence: TGTGCCAGCAGTTTCACGGTCGGCGAGCAGTACTTC.

This clone showed up just once. This sequence joins TRBV7-2 and TRBJ2-6; tentatively, D is TRBD2 (6 bases). The CDR3 is 15 amino acids. Germline loops: CDR1 SGHTA, CDR2 FQGNSA. V was trimmed by 1 base and J by 2 bases, leaving 6 bases between them. DNA of the CDR3: TGTGCCAGCAGCTTAGGGGGGGCTGGGGCCAACGTCCTGACTTTC. Protein product: CASSLGGAGANVLTF.

This chain connects TRBV5-6 to TRBJ2-1; 7 positions match TRBD1. CDR1 and CDR2 from the germline V gene are SGHDT and YYEEEE. V shed 1 base and J 6 bases; nucleotides not matched to a gene: 7. The CDR3 has 15 residues. The CDR3 region is CASSLTRDSINEQFF. DNA for the CDR3: TGTGCCAGCAGCTTGACCCGGGACAGCATCAATGAGCAGTTCTTC.

The chain is built from TRBV9 and TRBJ1-5; TRBD1 might be the D (5 bases). The germline gives CDR1 SGDLS, CDR2 YYNGEE. This CDR3 comprises 15 residues. V lost 3 bases, J lost 1 base, and 11 bases lay in between. The CDR3, as DNA: TGTGCCAGCAGCGCCCAGGGATTGAGCAATCAGCCCCAGCATTTT. This sequence encodes CASSAQGLSNQPQHF.

This chain connects TRBV11-2 to TRBJ2-1; 7 bases line up with TRBD2. The CDR3 spans 15 residues. From germline, CDR1 is SGHAT and CDR2 FQNNGV. V dropped 5 bases and J dropped 2; count of bases not matched to a gene: 6. The CDR3 DNA sequence: TGTGCCAGCAGCCCCGGGACTATGACCTACAATGAGCAGTTCTTC. Its translation: CASSPGTMTYNEQFF.

This chain uses TRBV9 with TRBJ1-2, with D hard to call. This CDR3 is 12 amino acids long. Germline CDR1 is SGDLS and CDR2 is YYNGEE. Trimming removed 3 bases at V and 4 bases at J, with 7 bases between. The CDR3 nucleotides read TGTGCCAGCAGCGCTAGCAGCTATGGCTACACCTTC. Translated: CASSASSYGYTF. The whole variable domain, filled in from reference TRBV9 and TRBJ1-2, reads DSGVTQTPKHLITATGQRVTLRCSPRSGDLSVYWYQQSLDQGLQFLIQYYNGEERAKGNILERFSAQQFPDLHSELNLSSLELGDSALYFCASSASSYGYTFGSGTRLTVV.

The chain couples TRBV7-2 to TRBJ1-5; TRBD1 might be the D (5 bases). The CDR3 length is 16 residues. Germline values: CDR1 SGHTA, CDR2 FQGNSA. V lost 5 bases and J lost 6, with 20 bases in between. The CDR3 sequence is CASSPGGTAAGQPQHF. In DNA form, the CDR3 reads TGTGCCAGCAGCCCGGGGGGGACGGCGGCGGGTCAGCCCCAGCATTTT.